The 10 T cell receptor beta chains given below trace back to one sample, sequenced in a study of CD8 T cells in Susac syndrome. Reverse transcription of about 0.5 to 1 ug RNA used random hexamers. TCRdb re-derived calls from the immunoSEQ multiplex PCR reads in MiXCR, one entry per CDR3 protein. The table includes 200,000 to 250,000 distinct CDR3 sequences, around nine tenths detected once. The sequencing input was CD8+ T cells from PBMCs. These receptors all come from a human donor with multiple sclerosis.

The chain employs TRBV5-6 and TRBJ1-1; tentatively, D is TRBD1 (6 bases). The germline gives CDR1 SGHDT, CDR2 YYEEEE. V was cut by 4 bases and J by 3 bases, with 10 bases left in between. The CDR3 consists of 13 residues. The chain's CDR3 is CASSRTGHTEAFF. DNA for the CDR3: TGTGCCAGCAGCCGAACAGGGCACACTGAAGCTTTCTTT.

The chain joins TRBV5-6 to TRBJ1-1, with 7 bases identical to TRBD1. This CDR3 is 13 amino acids long. After removal of 7 bases from V and 1 base from J, the junction contained 4 bases not matched to a gene. Germline V lookup: CDR1 SGHDT, CDR2 YYEEEE. CDR3 in DNA: TGTGCCAGCTACGACAGGGCGAACACTGAAGCTTTCTTT. This translates into CASYDRANTEAFF.

The chain uses TRBV6-5 and TRBJ1-1; 8 nucleotides line up with TRBD1. The CDR3 is 13 residues long. The germline gives CDR1 MNHEY, CDR2 SVGAGI. V was pared by 8 bases and J by 1 base, with 3 bases of the junction left unmatched. For the CDR3, the DNA is TGTGCCAGCGGGGACAGGACGAACACTGAAGCTTTCTTT. It specifies CASGDRTNTEAFF.

This chain joins TRBV15 and TRBJ2-3; 7 bases line up with TRBD2. Germline lookup yields CDR1 LNHNV and CDR2 YYDKDF (reference sequence). There are 15 residues in the CDR3. V trimming: 3 bases; J trimming: 1 base; junction bases outside the gene matches: 4. In nucleotides, the CDR3 is TGTGCCACCAGCAGTGCGGGGGACGGCACAGATACGCAGTATTTT. It is translated as CATSSAGDGTDTQYF.

The chain links TRBV12-5 to TRBJ1-5; 7 positions agree with TRBD1. V gave up 5 bases and J gave up 0 bases; unmatched junction bases: 16. The germline CDR1 and CDR2 sequences are LGHNT and FRNRAP. This CDR3 has 19 residues. The CDR3 is CASGPPRTGSNYSNQPQHF. DNA for the CDR3: TGTGCTAGTGGTCCACCTCGGACAGGAAGTAATTATAGCAATCAGCCCCAGCATTTT.

The gene calls are TRBV13 and TRBJ2-5; the match to TRBD2 covers 7 bases. Trimming removed 4 bases from V and 3 bases from J; junction bases left unmatched: 14. Germline assignment: CDR1 PRHDT and CDR2 FYEKMQ (reference sequence). This CDR3 comprises 17 residues. The CDR3 DNA reads TGTGCCAGCAGCTCGAAGTTAGCGGGTACTAGGGAAGAGACCCAGTACTTC. Translating gives CASSSKLAGTREETQYF. Full variable domain (rest looked up from reference TRBV13 and TRBJ2-5): AAGVIQSPRHLIKEKRETATLKCYPIPRHDTVYWYQQGPGQDPQFLISFYEKMQSDKGSIPDRFSAQQFSDYHSELNMSSLELGDSALYFCASSSKLAGTREETQYFGPGTRLLVL.

This clonotype has a single count. The chain uses TRBV7-9 and TRBJ1-1; TRBD1 aligns across 9 bases. The CDR3 loop spans 15 amino acids. CDR1 and CDR2 from the germline V gene are SEHNR and FQNEAQ (reference sequence). The V gene end was trimmed by 5 bases and the J gene end by 5 bases; junction bases not matched to a gene: 9. CDR3 bases: TGTGCCAGCAGCGAAACAGGGGGCTTGGGGACTGAAGCTTTCTTT. The encoded protein is CASSETGGLGTEAFF.

J is TRBJ2-5 and V is TRBV9, with TRBD2 matching over 8 bases. The CDR3 sequence is 15 residues long. CDR1 and CDR2 from the germline V gene are SGDLS and YYNGEE. Trimming cost V 7 bases and J 5 bases; bases outside gene matches: 13. The CDR3 nucleotides read TGTGCCAGCGGGGAGGGAGCGGGGGTCAGGGAGACCCAGTACTTC. Translation gives CASGEGAGVRETQYF.

The genes are TRBV4-1 and TRBJ2-7, with D maybe TRBD2 (6 bases). This CDR3 has 15 residues. Trimming left V 4 bases short and J 2 bases short, with 15 bases between. The germline gives CDR1 MGHRA, CDR2 YSYEKL. The CDR3 loop is CASSLWGGTPYEQYF. Written as DNA, the CDR3 is TGCGCCAGCAGCCTGTGGGGCGGGACCCCCTACGAGCAGTACTTC.

The chain uses TRBV13 and TRBJ2-5, with D tentatively TRBD1 (5 bases). In germline, CDR1 is PRHDT, CDR2 FYEKMQ (reference sequence). With 2 bases removed from V and 7 bases from J, the gap between germline ends came to 5 bases. The CDR3 runs to 11 residues. CDR3 amino acids: CASSLRGTQYF. CDR3 DNA: TGTGCCAGCAGCTTAAGGGGGACCCAGTACTTC.